The 6 T cell receptor beta chains given below trace back to one sample, sequenced in a study of shared clonotypes between healthy human individuals. Repertoires were generated with immunoSEQ multiplex PCR, while TCRdb's copy carries only in-frame clones and drops some. The profile shows 2 million to 2.5 million clones, 93% of them singletons. The source material was naive CD4+ T cells from PBMCs. Described subset: CD45RA+ positively selected. Receptors were obtained from a man between 18 and 35 years old in good health. Some clones in this sample may be carry-over from other donors' samples.

Details on this clone: A much larger clone lies one base from this, so it may be a read error. At the DNA level, this CDR3 is encoded by other sequences in the same sample as well. This rearrangement joins TRBV9 to TRBJ2-5; D not certain. Germline values: CDR1 SGDLS, CDR2 YYNGEE. Trimming stripped 4 bases from V and 5 bases from J, with 6 bases between. This CDR3 has 11 residues. The CDR3 bases are TGTGCCAGCAGCTTGGAGGAGACCCAGTACTTC. Its protein is CASSLEETQYF.

This sequence joins TRBV28 and TRBJ1-2; a possible D gene is TRBD1 (6 bases). The V gene lost 2 bases and the J gene lost 4 bases, with 11 bases spanning the gap. CDR3 length: 14 amino acids. Per germline, CDR1 MDHEN and CDR2 SYDVKM. CDR3 DNA sequence: TGTGCCAGCAGTTTAGGACAGAAGCTCTATGGCTACACCTTC. It encodes CASSLGQKLYGYTF.

This sequence joins TRBV9 and TRBJ2-5, with a tentative D call TRBD1 (5 bases). There are 14 residues in the CDR3. Trimming removed 0 bases at V and 5 bases at J, with 11 bases between. The germline CDR1 and CDR2 sequences are SGDLS and YYNGEE. The CDR3 nucleotides read TGTGCCAGCAGCGTAGCTTACAGGAGTGAGACCCAGTACTTC. Amino acids: CASSVAYRSETQYF. Full variable domain (remainder filled in from reference TRBV9 and TRBJ2-5): DSGVTQTPKHLITATGQRVTLRCSPRSGDLSVYWYQQSLDQGLQFLIQYYNGEERAKGNILERFSAQQFPDLHSELNLSSLELGDSALYFCASSVAYRSETQYFGPGTRLLVL.

This chain uses TRBV6-5 with TRBJ1-4; 7 nucleotides agree with TRBD1. Trimming took 2 bases from V and 14 from J; bases not matched to a gene: 8. Germline CDR1 and CDR2: MNHEY and SVGAGI. The CDR3 is made up of 13 amino acids. The CDR3 loop is CASSYGRDSRLFF. The CDR3 DNA follows: TGTGCCAGCAGTTACGGCCGGGACAGCCGGCTGTTTTTT.

This chain links TRBV7-9 with TRBJ1-3; D gene uncertain. The CDR3 is 15 amino acids. Trimming cost V 2 bases and J 0 bases, with 8 bases left between them. CDR1 and CDR2 (germline): SEHNR, FQNEAQ (reference sequence). The CDR3 bases are TGTGCCAGCAGCTTAAAGGCCCACTCTGGAAACACCATATATTTT. It specifies CASSLKAHSGNTIYF.

The chain joins TRBV7-2 to TRBJ1-4; no firm D call. From germline, CDR1 is SGHTA and CDR2 FQGNSA. The length of the CDR3 is 17 residues. Trimming cost V 2 bases and J 3 bases, with 16 bases left between them. DNA of the CDR3: TGTGCCAGCAGCTTAAAAGGATGGTGGGGAGCTAATGAAAAACTGTTTTTT. Translating gives CASSLKGWWGANEKLFF.